This entry lists 21 T cell receptor beta chains sequenced from one sample in a study of blood T cell repertoires in COVID-19. Assay: immunoSEQ multiplex PCR; the TCRdb copy retains only in-frame clones and omits some. This table has about 220,000 clones, about 80% appearing once. The sample taken for sequencing was peripheral blood. These receptors all stem from a woman aged 25 to 45 who had recovered from COVID-19.

In its sample, this clone was seen once. The chain combines TRBV5-1 with TRBJ2-5; D is undetermined. Germline CDR1 is SGHRS and CDR2 is YFSETQ. The CDR3 has 12 residues. V was shortened by 4 bases and J by 5 bases, with 9 bases between the two germline ends. The CDR3 DNA follows: TGCGCCAGCAGCACCCCGCGGGAGACCCAGTACTTC. Protein product: CASSTPRETQYF.

The rearrangement joins TRBV6-1 to TRBJ1-1; D remains unclear. V was cut by 0 bases and J by 4 bases, with 12 bases left in between. Germline CDR1 is MNHNS and CDR2 is SASEGT. This CDR3 is 15 amino acids long. The CDR3 here is CASSEARTARTEAFF. DNA of the CDR3: TGTGCCAGCAGTGAAGCGCGAACAGCTCGCACTGAAGCTTTCTTT.

This clone was counted only a few times. The chain links TRBV3-1 (or the pseudogene TRBV3-2) to TRBJ1-3; no firm D call. The germline V gene encodes CDR1 LGHDT and CDR2 YNNKEL (reference sequence). The CDR3 totals 16 residues. The V gene lost 0 bases and the J gene lost 3 bases, with 12 bases spanning the gap. The CDR3: CASSQEWGVGGNTIYF. The CDR3 DNA sequence: TGTGCCAGCAGCCAAGAGTGGGGAGTAGGTGGAAACACCATATATTTT.

This chain links TRBV25-1 with TRBJ2-1; the D gene is possibly TRBD2 (7 bases). This CDR3 contains 14 residues. Trimming cost V 8 bases and J 4 bases, with 15 bases left between them. Germline CDR1 MGHDK, CDR2 SYGVNS. The DNA for the CDR3 is TGTGCCAGCGTGGAGGGGGGGACTTACAATGAGCAGTTCTTC. Translated: CASVEGGTYNEQFF.

This rearrangement joins TRBV28 to TRBJ1-1; 10 bases line up with TRBD1. Germline V gene data show CDR1 as MDHEN and CDR2 as SYDVKM. The junction had 9 bases not matched to a gene; V was cut back by 7 bases and J by 7 bases. CDR3 length equals 14 residues. CDR3 DNA sequence: TGTGCCAGCATCGTGCCGGGACAGGGGCTTGAAGCTTTCTTT. It is translated as CASIVPGQGLEAFF.

In its sample, this clone was seen once. The V call is TRBV9, the J call TRBJ2-7; TRBD1 matches at 9 bases. Trimming cost V 4 bases and J 4 bases; bases outside gene matches: 9. This CDR3 region has 15 residues. Germline values: CDR1 SGDLS, CDR2 YYNGEE. CDR3: CASSPRTGAGYEQYF. CDR3 in DNA: TGTGCCAGCAGCCCCCGGACAGGGGCTGGTTACGAGCAGTACTTC. Together with reference TRBV9 and TRBJ2-7, the CDR3 gives the full variable domain: DSGVTQTPKHLITATGQRVTLRCSPRSGDLSVYWYQQSLDQGLQFLIQYYNGEERAKGNILERFSAQQFPDLHSELNLSSLELGDSALYFCASSPRTGAGYEQYFGPGTRLTVT.

The V call is TRBV28, the J call TRBJ1-5; 7 bases align to TRBD1. From germline, CDR1 is MDHEN and CDR2 SYDVKM. J lost 6 bases, V lost 3 bases, and 8 bases had no gene match. This CDR3 contains 15 residues. The CDR3, as DNA: TGTGCCAGCAGTTTCCTATACAGGGGTGGTCAGCCCCAGCATTTT. Its protein product is CASSFLYRGGQPQHF.

This clone has a handful of counts. J is TRBJ2-1 and V is TRBV6-5, with a possible D match to TRBD1 (6 bases). This CDR3 region has 13 residues. V was shortened by 10 bases and J by 4 bases, with 14 bases between the two germline ends. CDR1 and CDR2 (germline): MNHEY, SVGAGI. DNA of the CDR3: TGTGCCACCCTGGACAGTTCGTACAATGAGCAGTTCTTC. Translating it yields CATLDSSYNEQFF.

The chain joins TRBV6-4 to TRBJ1-1, with 7 bases aligning to TRBD1. The CDR3 length is 13 residues. Per the germline V gene, CDR1 is MRHNA and CDR2 is SNTAGT. V lost 4 bases, J lost 8 bases, and 7 bases stayed unmatched. This chain's CDR3 is CASSGRTGAEAFF. The CDR3 DNA reads as TGTGCCAGCAGTGGCCGGACAGGCGCGGAAGCTTTCTTT.

To note about this clone: Other nucleotide sequences in the sample specify the same CDR3. The CDR3 nucleotides read TGTGCCAGTAGTACAGGACGGAGGTCCTACGAGCAGTACTTC. Its translation: CASSTGRRSYEQYF. V is TRBV19 and J is TRBJ2-7, with TRBD2 as a possible D gene (5 bases). Germline CDR1 and CDR2: LNHDA and SQIVND (reference sequence). CDR3 length: 14 amino acids. The V end lost 4 bases, the J end lost 1 base, and 11 bases lay between the germline ends.

Only a few counts were recorded for this clone. The chain has TRBV7-9 and TRBJ1-1; TRBD1 aligns across 12 bases. The germline CDR1 and CDR2 sequences are SEHNR and FQNEAQ (reference sequence). V trimming: 5 bases; J trimming: 6 bases; junction bases outside the gene matches: 7. The CDR3 runs 15 residues. CDR3 residues: CASSIGTGGVPEAFF. In DNA, the CDR3 is TGTGCCAGCAGCATCGGGACAGGGGGCGTCCCTGAAGCTTTCTTT.

V usage is TRBV5-4 and J usage is TRBJ1-2; 8 nucleotides agree with TRBD1. Germline CDR1 and CDR2: SGHNT and YYREEE (reference sequence). The junction had 10 bases not matched to a gene; V was cut back by 4 bases and J by 5 bases. The CDR3 loop spans 15 amino acids. The CDR3 loop reads CASSPDLQGGYGYTF. In DNA, the CDR3 is TGTGCCAGCAGCCCCGACCTACAGGGGGGATATGGCTACACCTTC.

The rearrangement uses TRBV4-1 and TRBJ1-5; a possible D gene is TRBD1 (5 bases). Germline CDR1 and CDR2: MGHRA and YSYEKL. CDR3 length equals 16 residues. Trimming left V 5 bases short and J 2 bases short, with 16 bases between. The CDR3 DNA is TGCGCCAGCAGCTCATCTGGGAAAGGGGGCAATCAGCCCCAGCATTTT. This sequence encodes CASSSSGKGGNQPQHF.

There are a few counts of this clone. The V and J genes are TRBV4-2 and TRBJ2-5, with D maybe TRBD2 (6 bases). The V end was cut by 1 base, the J end by 4 bases, with 16 bases between. The CDR3 covers 16 residues. Germline CDR1 LGHNA, CDR2 YNFKEQ. CDR3 sequence (DNA): TGTGCCAGCAGCCAAGTAGTTCTGGGGGGAGCAGAGACCCAGTACTTC. Translated, it gives CASSQVVLGGAETQYF.

V and J are TRBV20-1 and TRBJ2-7; the match to TRBD2 covers 9 bases. CDR1 is DFQATT and CDR2 is SNEGSKA in the germline V gene (reference sequence). The junction had 10 bases not matched to a gene; V was cut back by 3 bases and J by 4 bases. CDR3 size: 15 residues. As DNA, the CDR3 is TGCAGTGCTAGTAAGGGCGGGAGGGGTTTTTACGAGCAGTACTTC. It encodes CSASKGGRGFYEQYF.

V is TRBV19 and J is TRBJ2-2; a weak D match, TRBD2 (6 bases). Germline V gives CDR1 LNHDA, CDR2 SQIVND (reference sequence). V lost 3 bases and J lost 4, with 12 bases in between. This CDR3 has 15 residues. DNA of the CDR3: TGTGCCAGTAGTATGGGGAGGCCTTCCACCGGGGAGCTGTTTTTT. Residues: CASSMGRPSTGELFF.

The chain couples TRBV9 to TRBJ1-1, with 8 positions matching TRBD1. In germline, CDR1 is SGDLS, CDR2 YYNGEE. V lost 4 bases and J lost 1; bases outside the gene matches: 6. This CDR3 spans 15 amino acids. The CDR3 DNA reads TGTGCCAGCAGCACACGACAGGGGCCGAACACTGAAGCTTTCTTT. It encodes CASSTRQGPNTEAFF.

The J gene is TRBJ2-7, the V gene TRBV28, with 7 bases matching TRBD2. Looked up from germline, CDR1 is MDHEN and CDR2 is SYDVKM. The CDR3 totals 15 residues. V lost 7 bases, J lost 0 bases, and 9 bases stayed unmatched. In nucleotides, the CDR3 is TGTGCCAGCATCCCAACCCGACTAGCCTCCTACGAGCAGTACTTC. Encoded protein: CASIPTRLASYEQYF.

V is TRBV19 and J is TRBJ2-7, with 7 nucleotides matching TRBD1. The CDR3 totals 14 residues. The germline CDR1 and CDR2 sequences are LNHDA and SQIVND (reference sequence). Unmatched junction bases numbered 4, after V lost 2 bases and J lost 3 bases. CDR3 region: CASSIRQGGYEQYF. The CDR3, as DNA: TGTGCCAGTAGTATACGACAGGGTGGCTACGAGCAGTACTTC.

The chain has TRBV10-2 and TRBJ2-5; the D gene is possibly TRBD1 (6 bases). V shed 2 bases and J shed 3 bases, with 10 bases lying between them. The CDR3 consists of 14 residues. The germline V gene encodes CDR1 WSHSY and CDR2 SAAADI. DNA of the CDR3: TGCGCCAGCAGTGAGGGGGGCAGGGAAGAGACCCAGTACTTC. It translates to CASSEGGREETQYF.

The chain employs TRBV6-5 and TRBJ2-5; 9 bases agree with TRBD2. The CDR3 covers 15 residues. Germline assignment: CDR1 MNHEY and CDR2 SVGAGI. Trimming at V came to 6 bases and at J to 5 bases, leaving 10 bases not matched to a gene. The CDR3 loop reads CASRSVAGEGETQYF. CDR3 DNA: TGTGCCAGCAGGTCCGTAGCGGGAGAGGGGGAGACCCAGTACTTC.